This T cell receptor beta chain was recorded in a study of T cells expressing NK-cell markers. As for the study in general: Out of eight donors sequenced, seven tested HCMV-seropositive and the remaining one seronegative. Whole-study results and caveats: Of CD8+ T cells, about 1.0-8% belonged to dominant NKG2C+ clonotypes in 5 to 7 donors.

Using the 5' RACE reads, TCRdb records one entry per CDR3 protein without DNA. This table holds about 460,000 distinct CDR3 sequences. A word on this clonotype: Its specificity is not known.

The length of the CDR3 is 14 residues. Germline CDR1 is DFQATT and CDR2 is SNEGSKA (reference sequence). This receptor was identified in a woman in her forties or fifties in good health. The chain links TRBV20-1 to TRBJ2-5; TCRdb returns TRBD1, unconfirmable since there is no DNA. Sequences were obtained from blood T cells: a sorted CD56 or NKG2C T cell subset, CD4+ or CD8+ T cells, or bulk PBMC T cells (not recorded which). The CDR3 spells CSVTTGTEQETQYF.